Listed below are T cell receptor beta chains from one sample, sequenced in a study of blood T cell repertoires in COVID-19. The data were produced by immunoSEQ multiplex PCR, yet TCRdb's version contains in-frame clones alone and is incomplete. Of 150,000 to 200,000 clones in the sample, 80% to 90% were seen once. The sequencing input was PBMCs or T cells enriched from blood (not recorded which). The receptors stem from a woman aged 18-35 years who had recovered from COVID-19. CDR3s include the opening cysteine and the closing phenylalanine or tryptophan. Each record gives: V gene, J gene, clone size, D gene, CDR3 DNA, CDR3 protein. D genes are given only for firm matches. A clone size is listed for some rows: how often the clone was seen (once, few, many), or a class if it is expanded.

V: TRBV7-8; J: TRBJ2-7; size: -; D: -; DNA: TGTGCCAGCAGCCCCAGGACTAACGAGCAGTACTTC; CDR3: CASSPRTNEQYF
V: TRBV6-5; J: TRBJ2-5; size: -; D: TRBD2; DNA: TGTGCCAGCAGGGCTAGCGGAACCATCCAAGAGACCCAGTACTTC; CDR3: CASRASGTIQETQYF
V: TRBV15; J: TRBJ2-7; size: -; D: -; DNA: TGTGCCACCAGCAGAGATTGGTCCCTAGAGGAGCAGTACTTC; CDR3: CATSRDWSLEEQYF
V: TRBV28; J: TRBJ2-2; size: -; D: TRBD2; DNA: TGTGCCAGCAGTGATTCCTCCGGGAGCGGGAGAGCCGGGGAGCTGTTTTTT; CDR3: CASSDSSGSGRAGELFF
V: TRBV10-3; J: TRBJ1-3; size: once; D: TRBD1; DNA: TGTGCCATCAGTGAGCCCGGGACAGGGGGGGGAAACACCATATATTTT; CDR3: CAISEPGTGGGNTIYF
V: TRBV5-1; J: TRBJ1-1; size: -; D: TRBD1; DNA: TGCGCCAGCAGCATGTCTGCCGTAGGACAGGGGAACACTGAAGCTTTCTTT; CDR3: CASSMSAVGQGNTEAFF
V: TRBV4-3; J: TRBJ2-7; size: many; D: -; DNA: TGCGCCAGCAGCCAAGAATACGAGATGACCTACGAGCAGTACTTC; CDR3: CASSQEYEMTYEQYF
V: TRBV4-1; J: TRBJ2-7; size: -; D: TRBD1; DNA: TGCGCCAGCAGCCACCCGACAGGGGGCTCGGGGGAGCAGTACTTC; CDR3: CASSHPTGGSGEQYF
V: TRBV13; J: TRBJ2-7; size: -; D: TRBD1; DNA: TGTGCCAGCAGCTTACGGGACAGGGTAGTTTACGAGCAGTACTTC; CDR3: CASSLRDRVVYEQYF
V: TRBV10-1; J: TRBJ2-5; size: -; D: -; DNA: TGCGCCAGCAGTGACGGCAGCGGGGAGACCCAGTACTTC; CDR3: CASSDGSGETQYF
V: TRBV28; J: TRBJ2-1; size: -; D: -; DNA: TGTGCCAGCAGCCCCCAGCTAACTAGGTCCAATGAGCAGTTCTTC; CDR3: CASSPQLTRSNEQFF
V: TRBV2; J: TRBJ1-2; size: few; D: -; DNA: TGTGCCAGCAGCCTTGGAGGATCTAACTATGGCTACACCTTC; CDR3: CASSLGGSNYGYTF
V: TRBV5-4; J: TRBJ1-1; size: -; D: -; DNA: TGTGCCAGCAGCTGGGGGGGTACTGAAGCTTTCTTT; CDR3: CASSWGGTEAFF
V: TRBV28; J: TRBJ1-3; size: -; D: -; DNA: TGTGCCAGCAGTCCCCTTCGGTGGAGCTCTGGAAACACCATATATTTT; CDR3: CASSPLRWSSGNTIYF
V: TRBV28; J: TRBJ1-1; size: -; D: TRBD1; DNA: TGTGCCAGCAGTCAAGACAGGGGAGGTGGTTTCTTT; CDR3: CASSQDRGGGFF
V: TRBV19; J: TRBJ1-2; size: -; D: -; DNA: TGTGCCAGTAGTACGGCGGGGAGGGTTGGCTACACCTTC; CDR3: CASSTAGRVGYTF
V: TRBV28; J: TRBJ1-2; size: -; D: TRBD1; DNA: TGTGCCAGCAGTCAGCTTAGGGGGCGGGCCTATGGCTACACCTTC; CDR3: CASSQLRGRAYGYTF
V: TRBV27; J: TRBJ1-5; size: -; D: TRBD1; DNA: TGTGCCAGCAGTTTATTGGGACAGCCGAACGAGCCCCAGCATTTT; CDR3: CASSLLGQPNEPQHF
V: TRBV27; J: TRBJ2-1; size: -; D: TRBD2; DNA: TGTGCCAGCAGTTCCGGGACTAGCGGGGGAAAAGCAACCTACAATGAGCAGTTCTTC; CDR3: CASSSGTSGGKATYNEQFF
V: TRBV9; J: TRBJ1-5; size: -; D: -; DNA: TGTGCCAGCAGCGTATCCCAGGGGCAGCCCCAGCATTTT; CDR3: CASSVSQGQPQHF
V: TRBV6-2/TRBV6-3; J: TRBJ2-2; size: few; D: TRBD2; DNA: TGTGCCAGCAGCCTCCCTGTGGGGGAGGGCACCGGGGAGCTGTTTTTT; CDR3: CASSLPVGEGTGELFF